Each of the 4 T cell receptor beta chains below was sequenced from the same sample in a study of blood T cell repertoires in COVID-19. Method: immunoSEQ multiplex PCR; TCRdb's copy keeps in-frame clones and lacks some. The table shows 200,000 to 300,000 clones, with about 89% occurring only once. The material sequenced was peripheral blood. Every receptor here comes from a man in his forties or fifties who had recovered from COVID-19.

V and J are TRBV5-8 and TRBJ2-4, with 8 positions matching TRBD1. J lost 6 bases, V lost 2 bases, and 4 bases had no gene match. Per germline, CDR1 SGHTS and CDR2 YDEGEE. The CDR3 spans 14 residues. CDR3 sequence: CASSFGQGPNIQYF. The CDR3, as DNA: TGTGCCAGCAGCTTCGGACAGGGCCCAAACATTCAGTACTTC.

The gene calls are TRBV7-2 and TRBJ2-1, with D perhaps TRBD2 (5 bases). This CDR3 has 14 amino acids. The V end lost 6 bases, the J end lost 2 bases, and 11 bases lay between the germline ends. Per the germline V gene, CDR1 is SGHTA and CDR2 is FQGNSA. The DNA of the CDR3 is TGTGCCAGCAGGGAGGCTTTGGCCTACAATGAGCAGTTCTTC. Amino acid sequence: CASREALAYNEQFF.

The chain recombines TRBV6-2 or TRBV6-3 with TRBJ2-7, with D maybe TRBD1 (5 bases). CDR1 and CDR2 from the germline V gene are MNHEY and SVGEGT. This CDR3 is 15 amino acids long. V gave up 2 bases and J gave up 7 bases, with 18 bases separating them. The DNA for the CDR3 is TGTGCCAGCAGTTACAGACCCGACAGATTCGGGGAGCAGTACTTC. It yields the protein CASSYRPDRFGEQYF.

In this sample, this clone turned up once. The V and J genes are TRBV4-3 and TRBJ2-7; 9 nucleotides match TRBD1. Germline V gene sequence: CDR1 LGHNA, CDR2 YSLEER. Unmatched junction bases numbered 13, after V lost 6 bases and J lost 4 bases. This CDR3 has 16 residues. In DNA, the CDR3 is TGCGCCAGCAGTCGAACTACAGGGGGCGGCACGTACGAGCAGTACTTC. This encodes CASSRTTGGGTYEQYF.